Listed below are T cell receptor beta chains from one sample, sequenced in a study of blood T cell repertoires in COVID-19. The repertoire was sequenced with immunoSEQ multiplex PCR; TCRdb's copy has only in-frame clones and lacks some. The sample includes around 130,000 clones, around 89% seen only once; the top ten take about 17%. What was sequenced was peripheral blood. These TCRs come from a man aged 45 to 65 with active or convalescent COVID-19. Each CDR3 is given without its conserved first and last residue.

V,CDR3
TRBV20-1,SASIATYNEQF
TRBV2,ASAPGSLGNTIY
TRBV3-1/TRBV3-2,ASSSTGGGTDTQY
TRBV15,ATSREGQGTYEQY
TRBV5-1,ASSPGTSRTDTQY
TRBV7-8,ASSSPGTGNTEAF
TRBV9,ASSVSGGLDNSPLH
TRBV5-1,ASSLDRGEWGNTQY
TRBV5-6,ASSLGATVEKLF
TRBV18,ASSPTTESYGYT
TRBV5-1,ASREAATSSYNEQF
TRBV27,ASSLSSAELGSPLH
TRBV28,ASSLGRGLSGANVLT
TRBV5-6,ASSRPGTGGSGEKLF
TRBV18,ASSPVDRGASNTEAF
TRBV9,ASSPETGGTGELF
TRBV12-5,ASLPGTGTEAF
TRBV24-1,ATSDPRGSHYGYT